This T cell receptor beta chain was captured by sequencing in a study of blood T cell repertoires in COVID-19. Study summary: Acute and convalescent COVID-19 samples came from the United States, Italy and Spain. PBMCs, B-cell-depleted T cells, or T cells were the source of the cDNA or gDNA that made up the material.

Under the authors' procedure: Quantification of nucleated cells was approximated via reference gene primer amplification. Produced via immunoSEQ multiplex PCR; TCRdb's table is partial and in-frame only. That table furnishes V, J and clone size, whereas the DNA furnished D and trimming. The sample includes tens of thousands of clones, around 81% seen only once; the top ten take approximately 44%. The germline V gene encodes CDR1 SGHTA and CDR2 FQGNSA. The CDR3 loop spans 13 amino acids. Trimming pared 2 bases from V and 8 bases from J, leaving 12 bases between. The sequence came from a man older than 75 with acute or convalescent COVID-19. V and J are TRBV7-2 and TRBJ1-2; TRBD1 might be the D (6 bases). Sequenced: peripheral blood. For the CDR3, the DNA is TGTGCCAGCAGCTTATCGGACAGCCGGGGCTACACCTTC. Protein product: CASSLSDSRGYTF.